The 6 T cell receptor beta chains below were found in one sample sequenced in a study of blood T cell repertoires in COVID-19. The table came from immunoSEQ multiplex PCR; TCRdb's copy has only in-frame clones and leaves some out. The sample shows around 250,000 clones, about 82% of them seen only once. The sequenced sample was peripheral blood. The receptors shown here come from a woman older than 75 with COVID-19, enrolled during active disease.

This CDR3 is CASSLRQGADTQYF. The CDR3 bases are TGTGCCAGCAGCTTAAGACAGGGGGCAGATACGCAGTATTTT. The rearrangement links TRBV25-1 to TRBJ2-3, with 9 nucleotides matching TRBD1. The CDR3 extends over 14 amino acids. CDR1 MGHDK and CDR2 SYGVNS come from the germline V gene. V was pared by 6 bases and J by 4 bases, with 5 bases of the junction left unmatched.

The chain recombines TRBV19 with TRBJ1-1; the D is unclear. The CDR3 extends over 13 amino acids. The V gene lost 5 bases and the J gene lost 4 bases, with 11 bases spanning the gap. Germline CDR1 and CDR2: LNHDA and SQIVND (reference sequence). The DNA for the CDR3 is TGTGCCAGTAGTGCAAACTCGGGCACTGAAGCTTTCTTT. As protein: CASSANSGTEAFF.

Here the CDR3 reads CASSQVGGSPLHF. The CDR3 DNA follows: TGCGCCAGCAGCCAAGTCGGGGGGTCACCCCTCCACTTT. This rearrangement joins TRBV4-3 to TRBJ1-6; D may be TRBD1 (5 bases). Germline V gene lookup returns CDR1 LGHNA and CDR2 YSLEER. This CDR3 has 13 residues. V was cut by 1 base and J by 10 bases, with 8 bases left in between.

The CDR3 is CASSISGGAVEQFF. The CDR3 DNA is TGTGCCAGCAGCATTAGCGGGGGGGCTGTTGAGCAGTTCTTC. This chain links TRBV7-9 with TRBJ2-1, with 11 bases identical to TRBD2. Germline V lookup: CDR1 SEHNR, CDR2 FQNEAQ (reference sequence). CDR3 length equals 14 residues. V shed 5 bases and J 9 bases; nucleotides not matched to a gene: 6.

V and J are TRBV7-2 and TRBJ2-1, with D possibly matching TRBD1 (6 bases). CDR3 length: 15 amino acids. The germline V and J ends were trimmed by 1 base and 5 bases, with 12 bases remaining between them. The V gene's germline CDR1 is SGHTA and CDR2 FQGNSA. The CDR3 DNA sequence: TGTGCCAGCAGCTTAGTCGGCAGGGGAAACAATGAGCAGTTCTTC. Translating gives CASSLVGRGNNEQFF.

The J gene is TRBJ2-5, the V gene TRBV7-2; 11 bases line up with TRBD1. The V and J ends lost 1 base and 5 bases, in that order; junction bases with no gene match: 6. The CDR3 runs to 16 residues. Germline CDR1 reads SGHTA; CDR2 reads FQGNSA. The CDR3 bases are TGTGCCAGCAGCTTAGGATTGGACAGGGGGCTCGAGACCCAGTACTTC. Residues: CASSLGLDRGLETQYF.